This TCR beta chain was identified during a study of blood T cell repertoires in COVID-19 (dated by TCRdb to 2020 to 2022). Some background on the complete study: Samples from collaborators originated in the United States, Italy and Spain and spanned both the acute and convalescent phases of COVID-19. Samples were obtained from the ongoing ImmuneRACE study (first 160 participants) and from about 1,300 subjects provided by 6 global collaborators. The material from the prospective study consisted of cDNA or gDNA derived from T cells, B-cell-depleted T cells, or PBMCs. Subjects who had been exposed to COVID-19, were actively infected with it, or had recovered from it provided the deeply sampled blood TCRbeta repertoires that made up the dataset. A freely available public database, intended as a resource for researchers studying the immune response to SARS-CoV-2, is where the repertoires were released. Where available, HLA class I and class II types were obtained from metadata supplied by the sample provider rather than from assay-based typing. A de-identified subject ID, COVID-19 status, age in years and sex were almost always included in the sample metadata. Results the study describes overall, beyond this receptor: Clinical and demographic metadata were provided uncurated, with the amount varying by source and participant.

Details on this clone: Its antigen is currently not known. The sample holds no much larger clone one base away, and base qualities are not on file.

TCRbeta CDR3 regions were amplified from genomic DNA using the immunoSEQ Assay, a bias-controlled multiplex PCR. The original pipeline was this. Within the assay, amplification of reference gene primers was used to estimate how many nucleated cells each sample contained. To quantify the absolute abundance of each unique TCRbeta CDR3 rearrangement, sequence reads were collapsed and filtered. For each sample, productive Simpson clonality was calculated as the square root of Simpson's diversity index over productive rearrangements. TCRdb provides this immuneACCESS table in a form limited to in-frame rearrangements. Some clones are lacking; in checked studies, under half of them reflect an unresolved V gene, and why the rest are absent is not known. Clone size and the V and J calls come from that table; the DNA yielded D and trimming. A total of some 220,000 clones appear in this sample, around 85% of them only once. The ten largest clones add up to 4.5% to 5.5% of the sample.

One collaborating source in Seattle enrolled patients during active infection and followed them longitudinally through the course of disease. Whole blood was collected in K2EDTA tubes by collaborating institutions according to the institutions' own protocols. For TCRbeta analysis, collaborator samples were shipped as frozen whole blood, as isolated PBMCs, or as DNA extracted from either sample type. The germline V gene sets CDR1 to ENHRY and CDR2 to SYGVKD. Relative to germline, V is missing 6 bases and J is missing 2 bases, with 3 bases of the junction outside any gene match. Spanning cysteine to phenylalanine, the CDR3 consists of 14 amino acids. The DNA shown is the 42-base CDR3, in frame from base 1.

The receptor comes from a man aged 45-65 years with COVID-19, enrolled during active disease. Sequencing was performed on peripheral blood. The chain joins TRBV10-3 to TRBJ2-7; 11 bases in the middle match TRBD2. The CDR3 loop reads CAIRGTSGAYEQYF. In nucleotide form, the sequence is TGTGCCATCAGGGGGACTAGCGGAGCCTACGAGCAGTACTTC.